This T cell receptor (beta chain) was captured in a study of cytomegalovirus exposure and HLA in healthy donors. Study background: The approximately 120 validation repertoires and the approximately 640 first-cohort repertoires shared a platform, a later analysis reported.

The CDR3 has 15 residues. V lost 6 bases to trimming and J lost 5 bases; unmatched junction nucleotides: 7. Germline CDR1 is MNHNY and CDR2 is SVGAGI (reference sequence). As concerns this clone: Its antigen is not identified.

Clones were sequenced by immunoSEQ multiplex PCR, and TCRdb holds only the in-frame ones, with some missing. The sample lists about 240,000 clones; approximately 84% were seen once. Overall study findings and caveats: High sensitivity and specificity were reportedly achieved when the classifier diagnosed cytomegalovirus status. The study listed approximately 160 cytomegalovirus-associated TCR beta chains.

The approximately 130-subject validation cohort, separate from the roughly 700-subject first cohort, included the donors. This chain connects TRBV6-6 to TRBJ2-2; 9 bases fit TRBD2. The sequenced sample was PBMCs. This TCR derives from a woman in her 30s in good health and CMV-seropositive. The CDR3 nucleotides are TGTGCCAGCAGCCAACTAGCGGGCCAGACCGGGGAGCTGTTTTTT. This encodes CASSQLAGQTGELFF.